The 5 T cell receptor beta chains below come from one sample, sequenced in a study of T cells after yellow fever vaccination (dated by TCRdb to the late 2010s). To prepare the library, 5' RACE was applied. TCRdb names Illumina HiSeq 2500 as the instrument used. The public reads were run again by TCRdb, first through fastp at Q25 and then through MiXCR, and only productive beta chains were kept. Every CDR3 protein is listed once, alongside the most common genes and DNA of its rows. The sample table holds under 400,000 distinct CDR3 sequences, of which about 9.9% were seen once. The ten largest make up more than 15% of the sample. Read against the paper, the sample's treatment or condition label means: live attenuated yellow fever vaccine strain. Material: PBMCs, obtained on the day of the first yellow fever vaccination. Receptors originate from a young man who received the YFV17D yellow fever vaccine.

The J gene is TRBJ1-3, the V gene TRBV2, with no clear D. The CDR3 runs 13 residues. Germline V CDR1 and CDR2: SNHLY, FYNNEI. This CDR3 is CASGVNSGNTIYF. As DNA, the CDR3 is TGTGCTAGCGGGGTGAACTCTGGAAACACCATATATTTT.

This clonotype came up a few times. This chain connects TRBV6-5 to TRBJ1-4, with no clear D. V gave up 2 bases and J gave up 5 bases, with 18 bases separating them. The germline V gene has CDR1 MNHEY and CDR2 SVGAGI. The CDR3 extends over 17 amino acids. CDR3 sequence (DNA): TGTGCCAGCAGTTACGATGCGCAGACTCAACAAAATGAAAAACTGTTTTTT. Translated: CASSYDAQTQQNEKLFF.

This clonotype has just a few counts. This chain connects TRBV12-3 or TRBV12-4 to TRBJ2-3, with D possibly being TRBD2 (5 bases). CDR3 size: 15 residues. Trimming removed 3 bases at V and 2 bases at J, with 12 bases between. The CDR3 bases are TGTGCCAGCAGTTTTTCGGGGTCTCTCACAGATACGCAGTATTTT. Translated, it gives CASSFSGSLTDTQYF.

This clonotype was detected only a few times. The J gene is TRBJ2-5, the V gene TRBV5-1; 7 bases map to TRBD2. Germline loops: CDR1 SGHRS, CDR2 YFSETQ. This CDR3 has 15 amino acids. V was pared by 3 bases and J by 5 bases, with 10 bases of the junction left unmatched. The DNA of the CDR3 is TGCGCCAGCAGCTCAAGCGGGGCCGCGGAGGAGACCCAGTACTTC. Translation: CASSSSGAAEETQYF.

The rearrangement joins TRBV9 to TRBJ2-6; possible D gene TRBD1, 6 bases. The CDR3 runs to 18 residues. Looked up from germline, CDR1 is SGDLS and CDR2 is YYNGEE. Trimming left V 0 bases short and J 1 base short, with 14 bases between. Written as DNA, the CDR3 is TGTGCCAGCAGCGTAGGAGGGGGTATAGTATCTGGGGCCAACGTCCTGACTTTC. Translation gives CASSVGGGIVSGANVLTF.